This note documents a single T cell receptor beta chain sequence. The data derive from a study of blood T cell repertoires in COVID-19. As for the study in general: Samples came from the United States, Italy and Spain, spanning acute and convalescent COVID-19. PBMCs, B-cell-depleted T cells, or T cells were the source of the cDNA or gDNA that made up the material.

Trimming cost V 0 bases and J 10 bases, with 11 bases left between them. The CDR3 sequence is 13 residues long. Germline V gene lookup returns CDR1 MNHEY and CDR2 SVGAGI. Original processing methods: Amplification from reference gene primers served as the basis for estimated nucleated cell counts. TCRdb's table, derived via immunoSEQ multiplex PCR, lists solely in-frame clones and lacks some. V, J and clone size reflect that table, while D and trimming were determined from the DNA. In the table there are 310,000 or so clones, approximately 86% of which are singletons. The sequencing sample was made of peripheral blood. The chain is built from TRBV6-5 and TRBJ2-3; D may be TRBD1 (5 bases). This TCR was sampled from a woman aged 45-60 years who had recovered from COVID-19. The CDR3 DNA reads as TGTGCCAGCAGTTACTCCTGGGGCAGGGCGCAGTATTTT. Protein sequence: CASSYSWGRAQYF.